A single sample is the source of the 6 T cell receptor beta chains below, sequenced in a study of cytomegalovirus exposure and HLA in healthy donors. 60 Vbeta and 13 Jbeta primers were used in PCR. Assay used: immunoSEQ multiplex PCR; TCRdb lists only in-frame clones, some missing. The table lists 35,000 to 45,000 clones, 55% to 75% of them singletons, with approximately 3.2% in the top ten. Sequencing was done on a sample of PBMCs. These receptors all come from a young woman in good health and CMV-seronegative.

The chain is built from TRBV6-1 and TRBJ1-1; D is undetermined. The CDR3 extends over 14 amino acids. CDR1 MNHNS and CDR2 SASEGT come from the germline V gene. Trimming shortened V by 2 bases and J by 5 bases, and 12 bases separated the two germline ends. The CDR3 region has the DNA TGTGCCAGCAGTGAAAGTTTATGGCAGACTGAAGCTTTCTTT. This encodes CASSESLWQTEAFF.

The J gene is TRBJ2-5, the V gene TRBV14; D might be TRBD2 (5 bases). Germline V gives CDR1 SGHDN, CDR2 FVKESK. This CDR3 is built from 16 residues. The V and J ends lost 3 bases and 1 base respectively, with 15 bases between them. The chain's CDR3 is CASSHRGRAGQETQYF. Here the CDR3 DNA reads TGTGCCAGCAGCCACCGAGGGCGTGCGGGCCAAGAGACCCAGTACTTC.

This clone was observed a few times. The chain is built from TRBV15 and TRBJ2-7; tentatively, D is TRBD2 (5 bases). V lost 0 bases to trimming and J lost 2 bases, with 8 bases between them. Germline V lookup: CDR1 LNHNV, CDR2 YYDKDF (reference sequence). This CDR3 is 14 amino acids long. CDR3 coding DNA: TGTGCCACCAGCAGAGAGTACGGGGCCTACGAGCAGTACTTC. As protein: CATSREYGAYEQYF.

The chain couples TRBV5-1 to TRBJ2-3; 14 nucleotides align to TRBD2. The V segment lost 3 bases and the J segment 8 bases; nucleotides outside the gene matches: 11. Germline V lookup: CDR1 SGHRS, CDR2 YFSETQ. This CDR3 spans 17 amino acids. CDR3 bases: TGCGCCAGCAGCTGGGCCGGGACTAGCGGGGGAGCTCCTACGCAGTATTTT. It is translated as CASSWAGTSGGAPTQYF.

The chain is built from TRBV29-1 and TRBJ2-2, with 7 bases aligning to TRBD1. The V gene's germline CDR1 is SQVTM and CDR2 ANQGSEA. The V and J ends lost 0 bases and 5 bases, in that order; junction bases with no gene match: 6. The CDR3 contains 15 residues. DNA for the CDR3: TGCAGCGTTGAAGAGACAGGGAGTGGGACCGGGGAGCTGTTTTTT. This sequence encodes CSVEETGSGTGELFF.

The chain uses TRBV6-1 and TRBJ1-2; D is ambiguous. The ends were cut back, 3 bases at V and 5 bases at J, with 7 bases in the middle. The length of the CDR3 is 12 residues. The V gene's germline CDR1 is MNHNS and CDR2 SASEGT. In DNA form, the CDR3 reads TGTGCCAGCAGTGAGAGGGATTATGGCTACACCTTC. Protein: CASSERDYGYTF.